These 5 T cell receptor beta chains were all obtained from the same sample, sequenced in a study of blood T cell repertoires in COVID-19. Clones were sequenced by immunoSEQ multiplex PCR, and TCRdb holds only the in-frame ones, with some missing. The sample lists around 340,000 clones, 70% to 90% occurring once. Sequencing used PBMCs or T cells enriched from blood (not recorded which). The receptors shown here come from a woman aged 35 to 49 with acute COVID-19.

The rearrangement uses TRBV9 and TRBJ2-7; D is unresolved. Germline V lookup: CDR1 SGDLS, CDR2 YYNGEE. The CDR3 runs to 14 residues. Trimming shortened V by 4 bases and J by 0 bases, and 11 bases separated the two germline ends. DNA for the CDR3: TGTGCCAGCAGCCCATCCAGGTTCTCCTACGAGCAGTACTTC. Its protein is CASSPSRFSYEQYF.

V gene TRBV5-1 combines with J gene TRBJ2-7; 8 positions match TRBD2. The trim removed 4 bases at V and 2 bases at J, leaving 5 bases unmatched. The germline CDR1 and CDR2 sequences are SGHRS and YFSETQ. The CDR3 extends over 14 amino acids. The CDR3 loop is CASSVTSGTYEQYF. The CDR3 coding sequence is TGCGCCAGCAGCGTCACTAGCGGAACCTACGAGCAGTACTTC.

Note on this clone: Other DNA sequences from this sample encode an identical CDR3 as well. This sequence joins TRBV9 and TRBJ2-1, with 9 bases aligning to TRBD2. The CDR3 runs to 15 residues. The V gene end was trimmed by 0 bases and the J gene end by 5 bases; junction bases not matched to a gene: 3. Germline CDR1 reads SGDLS; CDR2 reads YYNGEE. DNA of the CDR3: TGTGCCAGCAGCGTAGGCCTAGCGGGGAACAATGAGCAGTTCTTC. It is translated as CASSVGLAGNNEQFF.

This chain uses TRBV18 with TRBJ1-2; 8 bases fit TRBD1. V lost 1 base to trimming and J lost 8 bases; unmatched junction nucleotides: 15. CDR1 is KGHSH, CDR2 LQKENI, per germline. This CDR3 is 17 amino acids long. The CDR3, as DNA: TGTGCCAGCTCACCACTCCGGGACAGGCCTACCCTATACGGCTACACCTTC. Its protein product is CASSPLRDRPTLYGYTF.

The V and J genes are TRBV7-2 and TRBJ2-1; D gene ambiguous. Between the trimmed V and J ends, which lost 2 bases and 10 bases, there was a span of 21 bases. The CDR3 extends over 16 amino acids. In germline, CDR1 is SGHTA, CDR2 FQGNSA. The CDR3 loop is CASSLIIVALTLEQFF. DNA for the CDR3: TGTGCCAGCAGCTTAATAATAGTCGCCCTAACGCTGGAGCAGTTCTTC. The full variable domain, rest sourced from reference TRBV7-2 and TRBJ2-1, is GAGVSQSPSNKVTEKGKDVELRCDPISGHTALYWYRQSLGQGLEFLIYFQGNSAPDKSGLPSDRFSAERTGGSVSTLTIQRTQQEDSAVYLCASSLIIVALTLEQFFGPGTRLTVL.